This T cell receptor (beta chain) was profiled in a study of tissue T cells after allogeneic stem cell transplantation. As to this clone: At the DNA level, this CDR3 is encoded by other sequences in the same sample as well.

This CDR3 is built from 13 residues. With 6 bases clipped from V and 2 bases from J, the junction kept 3 bases outside the gene matches. Here immunoSEQ multiplex PCR was the method, and the copy in TCRdb shows in-frame clones only, minus some. The sample has about 40,000 clones; 80% to 95% are singletons. The sample here was blood, taken before transplantation. The chain uses TRBV12-3 or TRBV12-4 and TRBJ1-2, with 7 bases lining up with TRBD1. This receptor was identified in a woman aged 35 to 70 who later had graft-versus-host disease after an allogeneic stem cell transplant. In DNA, the CDR3 is TGTGCCAGCAGCCCGGGACAGAACTATGGCTACACCTTC. This gives the protein CASSPGQNYGYTF.